This T cell receptor beta chain was sequenced during a study of blood T cells in healthy people across ages. General study results and limits: Expanded clonotype changes were possibly confounded by unknown donor CMV status.

Peripheral blood from each donor was collected in a volume of about 9.9 milliliters. Between the trimmed V and J ends, which lost 4 bases and 2 bases, there was a span of 13 bases. CDR3 length: 15 amino acids. CDR1 is SGHTA, CDR2 FQGNSA, per germline. It was with a sample-barcoded 5' primer and a J-beta primer mix that a second PCR of about 6 to 11 cycles was run. TCRdb processed the 5' RACE reads anew with MiXCR; each CDR3 protein has one entry. Counted here are some 850,000 distinct CDR3 sequences, roughly 24% occurring once; the ten biggest clones make up around 3%. As regards this clonotype: Its matching antigen is unknown.

This same sample was also taken into another study, of T cells of mothers and their children.

The gene calls are TRBV7-2 and TRBJ2-3; TRBD2 is a possible D gene (6 bases). The source is a boy aged 5-17 years in good health. The source material was blood. The chain's CDR3 is CASSSRDSFTDTQYF. DNA for the CDR3: TGTGCCAGCAGCTCGCGGGATTCCTTCACAGATACGCAGTATTTT.